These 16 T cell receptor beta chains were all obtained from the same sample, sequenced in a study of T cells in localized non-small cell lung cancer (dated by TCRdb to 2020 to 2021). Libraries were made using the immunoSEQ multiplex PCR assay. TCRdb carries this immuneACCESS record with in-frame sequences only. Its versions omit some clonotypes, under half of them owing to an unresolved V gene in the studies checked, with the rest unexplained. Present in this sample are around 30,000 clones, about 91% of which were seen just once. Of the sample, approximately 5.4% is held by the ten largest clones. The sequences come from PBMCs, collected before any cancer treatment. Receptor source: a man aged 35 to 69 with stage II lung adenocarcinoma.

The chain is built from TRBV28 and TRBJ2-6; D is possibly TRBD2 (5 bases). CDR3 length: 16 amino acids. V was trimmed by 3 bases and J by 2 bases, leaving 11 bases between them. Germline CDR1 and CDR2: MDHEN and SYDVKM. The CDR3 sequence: CASSFGGSPGANVLTF. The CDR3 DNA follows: TGTGCCAGCAGTTTTGGAGGTTCACCTGGGGCCAACGTCCTGACTTTC.

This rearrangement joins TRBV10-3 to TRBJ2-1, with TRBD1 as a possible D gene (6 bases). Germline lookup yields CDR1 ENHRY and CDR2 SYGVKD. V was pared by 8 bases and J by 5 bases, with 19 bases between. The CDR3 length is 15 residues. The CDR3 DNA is TGTGCCATCGGGGGCTTATTTCAGGGTAACAATGAGCAGTTCTTC. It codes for CAIGGLFQGNNEQFF.

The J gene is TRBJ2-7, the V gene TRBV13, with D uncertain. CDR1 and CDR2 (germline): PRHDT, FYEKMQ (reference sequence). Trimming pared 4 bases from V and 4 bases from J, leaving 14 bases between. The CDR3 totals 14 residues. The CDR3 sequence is CASSWQQTSYEQYF. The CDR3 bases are TGTGCCAGCAGCTGGCAACAGACCTCTTACGAGCAGTACTTC.

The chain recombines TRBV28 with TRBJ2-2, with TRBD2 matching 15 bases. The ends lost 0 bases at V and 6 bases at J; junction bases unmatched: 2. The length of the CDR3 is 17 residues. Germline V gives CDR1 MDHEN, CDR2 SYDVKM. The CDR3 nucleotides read TGTGCCAGCAGTTTATGGGGACTAGCGGGAGGCCCCGGGGAGCTGTTTTTT. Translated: CASSLWGLAGGPGELFF.

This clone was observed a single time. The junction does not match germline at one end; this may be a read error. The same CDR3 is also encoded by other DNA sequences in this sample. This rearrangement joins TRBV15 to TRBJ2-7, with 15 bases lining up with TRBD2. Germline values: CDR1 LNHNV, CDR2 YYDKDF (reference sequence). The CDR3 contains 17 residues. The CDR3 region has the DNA TGTGCCACCAGCGGAGGACTAGCGGGAGGGCCCTCTGGCGAGCAATACTTC. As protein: CATSGGLAGGPSGEQYF. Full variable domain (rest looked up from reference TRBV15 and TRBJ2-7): DAMVIQNPRYQVTQFGKPVTLSCSQTLNHNVMYWYQQKSSQAPKLLFHYYDKDFNNEADTPDNFQSRRPNTSFCFLDIRSPGLGDTAMYLCATSGGLAGGPSGEQYFGPGTRLTVT.

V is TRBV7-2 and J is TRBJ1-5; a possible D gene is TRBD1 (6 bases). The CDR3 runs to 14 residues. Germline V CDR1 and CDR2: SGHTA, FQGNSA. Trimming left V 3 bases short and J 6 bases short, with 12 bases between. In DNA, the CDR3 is TGTGCCAGCAGCTTTCCAGGGGCGGGTCAGCCCCAGCATTTT. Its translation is CASSFPGAGQPQHF.

The DNA for the CDR3 is TGTGCCAGTACGCTGGGGGCGAACACCGGGGAGCTGTTTTTT. This gives the protein CASTLGANTGELFF. The rearrangement uses TRBV19 and TRBJ2-2; D could derive from TRBD1 or TRBD2 (5 bases each). Trimming took off 7 bases at V and 0 bases at J, with 9 bases between the two ends. Germline CDR1 is LNHDA and CDR2 is SQIVND (reference sequence). The CDR3 runs 14 residues.

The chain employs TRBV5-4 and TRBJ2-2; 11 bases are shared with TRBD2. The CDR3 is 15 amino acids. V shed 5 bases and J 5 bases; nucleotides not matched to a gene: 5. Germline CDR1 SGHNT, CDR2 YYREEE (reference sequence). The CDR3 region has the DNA TGTGCCAGCAGTTTAACTAGCGGGAGTACCGGGGAGCTGTTTTTT. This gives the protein CASSLTSGSTGELFF.

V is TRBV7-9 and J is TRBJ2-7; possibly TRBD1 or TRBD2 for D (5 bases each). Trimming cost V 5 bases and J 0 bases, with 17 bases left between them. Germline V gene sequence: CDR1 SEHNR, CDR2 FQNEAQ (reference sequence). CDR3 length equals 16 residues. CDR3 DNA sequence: TGTGCCAGCAGCGAACAGCTGGGGACCGTCTCCTACGAGCAGTACTTC. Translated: CASSEQLGTVSYEQYF. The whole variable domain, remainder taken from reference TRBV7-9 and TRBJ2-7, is DTGVSQNPRHKITKRGQNVTFRCDPISEHNRLYWYRQTLGQGPEFLTYFQNEAQLEKSRLLSDRFSAERPKGSFSTLEIQRTEQGDSAMYLCASSEQLGTVSYEQYFGPGTRLTVT.

The CDR3 is CASSRGRGGTGELFF. CDR3 sequence (DNA): TGTGCCAGCAGCCGGGGGCGGGGTGGCACCGGGGAGCTGTTTTTT. The rearrangement links TRBV25-1 to TRBJ2-2, with D possibly called TRBD1 or TRBD2 (6 bases each). Germline CDR1 reads MGHDK; CDR2 reads SYGVNS. Trimming stripped 6 bases from V and 4 bases from J, with 15 bases between. The CDR3 has 15 residues.

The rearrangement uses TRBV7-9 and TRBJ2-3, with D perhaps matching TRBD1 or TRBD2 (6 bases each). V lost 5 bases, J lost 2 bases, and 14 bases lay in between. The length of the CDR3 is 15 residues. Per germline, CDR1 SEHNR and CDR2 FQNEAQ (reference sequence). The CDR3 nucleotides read TGTGCCAGCAGCCCACAGGGACTTCCCACAGATACGCAGTATTTT. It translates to CASSPQGLPTDTQYF.

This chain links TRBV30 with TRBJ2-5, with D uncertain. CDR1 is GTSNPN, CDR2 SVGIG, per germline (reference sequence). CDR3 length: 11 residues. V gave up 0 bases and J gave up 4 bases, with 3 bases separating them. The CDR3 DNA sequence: TGTGCCTGGAGTGTGGGAGAGACCCAGTACTTC. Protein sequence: CAWSVGETQYF.

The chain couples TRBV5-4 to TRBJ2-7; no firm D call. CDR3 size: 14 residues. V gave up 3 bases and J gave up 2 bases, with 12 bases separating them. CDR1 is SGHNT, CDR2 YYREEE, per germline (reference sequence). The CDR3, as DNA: TGTGCCAGCAGCTCCGACCGTGGGGCCTACGAGCAGTACTTC. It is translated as CASSSDRGAYEQYF.

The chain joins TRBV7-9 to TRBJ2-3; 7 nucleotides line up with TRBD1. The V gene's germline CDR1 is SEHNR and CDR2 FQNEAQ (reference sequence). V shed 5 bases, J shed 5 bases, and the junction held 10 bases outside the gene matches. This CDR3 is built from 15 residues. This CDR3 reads CASSKEGQSQDTQYF. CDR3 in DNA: TGTGCCAGCAGCAAAGAGGGACAGAGTCAAGATACGCAGTATTTT.

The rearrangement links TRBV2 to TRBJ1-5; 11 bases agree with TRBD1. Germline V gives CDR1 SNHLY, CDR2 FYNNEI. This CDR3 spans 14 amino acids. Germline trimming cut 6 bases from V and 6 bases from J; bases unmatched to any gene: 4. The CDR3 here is CASRGGQGAQPQHF. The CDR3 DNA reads TGTGCCAGCAGGGGTGGACAGGGGGCTCAGCCCCAGCATTTT.

The CDR3: CASSKGLSGQPQHF. CDR3 bases: TGTGCCAGCAGTAAAGGACTAAGTGGTCAGCCCCAGCATTTT. V usage is TRBV6-5 and J usage is TRBJ1-5; D remains ambiguous. CDR1 MNHEY and CDR2 SVGAGI come from the germline V gene. V was shortened by 5 bases and J by 6 bases, with 14 bases between the two germline ends. The CDR3 has 14 amino acids.